A selection of T cell receptor beta chains follows, all from one sample in a study of beta chain features in type 1 diabetes. The method was immunoSEQ multiplex PCR; TCRdb's version includes in-frame clones alone and lacks a portion of them. This sample has under 450,000 clones; about 16% occur once, and the top ten carry 0.019%. Sequenced sample: naive CD4+ T cells from blood. These receptors were collected from a woman aged 18-35 years in good health. Each CDR3 is given with its conserved first and last residue. D genes are given only for firm matches. Size is stated for part of the rows, as once, few or many counts, or as a class when the clone is expanded.

v_call: TRBV7-9
d_call: .
cdr3_length: 14
clone_size: few
j_call: TRBJ2-7
cdr3_nt: TGTGCCAGCAGCCCCCGCGGGGACCCCTACGAGCAGTACTTC
cdr3_aa: CASSPRGDPYEQYF

v_call: TRBV30
d_call: .
cdr3_length: 11
clone_size: few
j_call: TRBJ2-7
cdr3_nt: TGTGCCTGGAGTTCCGTTTACGAGCAGTACTTC
cdr3_aa: CAWSSVYEQYF

v_call: TRBV4-1
d_call: TRBD1
cdr3_length: 15
clone_size: .
j_call: TRBJ2-7
cdr3_nt: TGCGCCAGCAGTCCTCGGACAGGGGGATCCTACGAGCAGTACTTC
cdr3_aa: CASSPRTGGSYEQYF

v_call: TRBV28
d_call: .
cdr3_length: 12
clone_size: .
j_call: TRBJ1-2
cdr3_nt: TGTGCCAGCAGTACGACAGGAACCGGCTACACCTTC
cdr3_aa: CASSTTGTGYTF

v_call: TRBV4-1
d_call: .
cdr3_length: 16
clone_size: .
j_call: TRBJ1-1
cdr3_nt: TGCGCCAGCAGCCAAGGGGTTCGGGGAATGAACACTGAAGCTTTCTTT
cdr3_aa: CASSQGVRGMNTEAFF

v_call: TRBV18
d_call: .
cdr3_length: 16
clone_size: few
j_call: TRBJ2-5
cdr3_nt: TGTGCCAGCTCACCAGATCTCACAGGGCTCCCAGAGACCCAGTACTTC
cdr3_aa: CASSPDLTGLPETQYF

v_call: TRBV5-1
d_call: .
cdr3_length: 13
clone_size: .
j_call: TRBJ2-5
cdr3_nt: TGCGCCAGCAGCTACAGGATCCAAGAGACCCAGTACTTC
cdr3_aa: CASSYRIQETQYF

v_call: TRBV29-1
d_call: TRBD2
cdr3_length: 15
clone_size: .
j_call: TRBJ2-2
cdr3_nt: TGCAGCGCTACGACTAGCGGGACGAACACCGGGGAGCTGTTTTTT
cdr3_aa: CSATTSGTNTGELFF

v_call: TRBV14
d_call: .
cdr3_length: 13
clone_size: few
j_call: TRBJ2-1
cdr3_nt: TGTGCCAGCAGCCTGCGGGGATACAATGAGCAGTTCTTC
cdr3_aa: CASSLRGYNEQFF

v_call: TRBV28
d_call: .
cdr3_length: 13
clone_size: .
j_call: TRBJ2-1
cdr3_nt: TGTGCCAGCATAGAGCGCTCCTACAATGAGCAGTTCTTC
cdr3_aa: CASIERSYNEQFF

v_call: TRBV4-3
d_call: .
cdr3_length: 15
clone_size: few
j_call: TRBJ2-1
cdr3_nt: TGCGCCAGCAGCCAAGATCGGGGTTCCTACAATGAGCAGTTCTTC
cdr3_aa: CASSQDRGSYNEQFF

v_call: TRBV6-1
d_call: TRBD2
cdr3_length: 13
clone_size: .
j_call: TRBJ2-1
cdr3_nt: TGTGCCAGCAGTAGCGGGACTAATCATGAGCAGTTCTTC
cdr3_aa: CASSSGTNHEQFF

v_call: TRBV30
d_call: .
cdr3_length: 15
clone_size: few
j_call: TRBJ2-5
cdr3_nt: TGTGCCTGGAGTAGGTTGTACACTAACGGGGAGACCCAGTACTTC
cdr3_aa: CAWSRLYTNGETQYF

v_call: TRBV18
d_call: .
cdr3_length: 13
clone_size: few
j_call: TRBJ1-2
cdr3_nt: TGTGCCAGCTCACCAACAGGGCTGGATGGCTACACCTTC
cdr3_aa: CASSPTGLDGYTF

v_call: TRBV14
d_call: .
cdr3_length: 12
clone_size: .
j_call: TRBJ2-7
cdr3_nt: TGTGCCAGCAGCCAAGCGGTTCCTGTGCAGTACTTC
cdr3_aa: CASSQAVPVQYF

v_call: TRBV5-4
d_call: TRBD1
cdr3_length: 17
clone_size: few
j_call: TRBJ1-2
cdr3_nt: TGTGCCAGCAGCCAACCAAGTCCTGCAGGGGGCGACTATGGCTACACCTTC
cdr3_aa: CASSQPSPAGGDYGYTF

v_call: TRBV9
d_call: .
cdr3_length: 13
clone_size: few
j_call: TRBJ1-1
cdr3_nt: TGTGCCAGCAGCGCCGACTGGAACACTGAAGCTTTCTTT
cdr3_aa: CASSADWNTEAFF

v_call: TRBV14
d_call: TRBD1
cdr3_length: 16
clone_size: few
j_call: TRBJ2-5
cdr3_nt: TGTGCCAGCAGCCCAAACCGGGACAGGGGGAAAGAGACCCAGTACTTC
cdr3_aa: CASSPNRDRGKETQYF

v_call: TRBV28
d_call: .
cdr3_length: 13
clone_size: .
j_call: TRBJ2-2
cdr3_nt: TGTGCCAGCAGATCACCGGTCACCGGGGAGCTGTTTTTT
cdr3_aa: CASRSPVTGELFF

v_call: TRBV28
d_call: .
cdr3_length: 12
clone_size: .
j_call: TRBJ1-2
cdr3_nt: TGTGCCAGCAGTTTGGTCAGCTATGGCTACACCTTC
cdr3_aa: CASSLVSYGYTF

v_call: TRBV10-2
d_call: TRBD2
cdr3_length: 14
clone_size: once
j_call: TRBJ2-5
cdr3_nt: TGCGCCAGCATGGGACTAGCGTTACAAGAGACCCAGTACTTC
cdr3_aa: CASMGLALQETQYF

v_call: TRBV29-1
d_call: .
cdr3_length: 15
clone_size: few
j_call: TRBJ1-1
cdr3_nt: TGCAGCGTTGATGTTAGCTCTAGAGTTCTAACTGAAGCTTTCTTT
cdr3_aa: CSVDVSSRVLTEAFF

v_call: TRBV30
d_call: .
cdr3_length: 13
clone_size: few
j_call: TRBJ1-2
cdr3_nt: TGTGCCTGGAGTCTTGGACAGACCTATGGCTACACCTTC
cdr3_aa: CAWSLGQTYGYTF

v_call: TRBV28
d_call: .
cdr3_length: 12
clone_size: few
j_call: TRBJ1-2
cdr3_nt: TGTGCCACCAGGCGCGGGGACTATGGCTACACCTTC
cdr3_aa: CATRRGDYGYTF

v_call: TRBV18
d_call: .
cdr3_length: 16
clone_size: .
j_call: TRBJ2-2
cdr3_nt: TGTGCCAGCTCACCACCGGGGCAGCCCCGCACCGGGGAGCTGTTTTTT
cdr3_aa: CASSPPGQPRTGELFF

v_call: TRBV5-8
d_call: .
cdr3_length: 11
clone_size: few
j_call: TRBJ2-5
cdr3_nt: TGTGCCAGCAGCTTGGGGGGAGGCCAGTACTTC
cdr3_aa: CASSLGGGQYF

v_call: TRBV5-1
d_call: .
cdr3_length: 14
clone_size: .
j_call: TRBJ2-3
cdr3_nt: TGCGCCAGCAGCCTCGGACTGAGCACAGATACGCAGTATTTT
cdr3_aa: CASSLGLSTDTQYF

v_call: TRBV28
d_call: .
cdr3_length: 13
clone_size: few
j_call: TRBJ1-5
cdr3_nt: TGTGCCAGCAGTGGGCCCTTTCGACAGCCCCAGCATTTT
cdr3_aa: CASSGPFRQPQHF

v_call: TRBV30
d_call: TRBD1
cdr3_length: 15
clone_size: .
j_call: TRBJ1-2
cdr3_nt: TGTGCCTGGAGTCGCCTTGACAGGGGGCAAAGGGGCTACACCTTC
cdr3_aa: CAWSRLDRGQRGYTF

v_call: TRBV11-1
d_call: TRBD2
cdr3_length: 16
clone_size: .
j_call: TRBJ2-1
cdr3_nt: TGTGCCAGCAGCCCTCAGGTCCTAGCGGGAGGAGATGAGCAGTTCTTC
cdr3_aa: CASSPQVLAGGDEQFF